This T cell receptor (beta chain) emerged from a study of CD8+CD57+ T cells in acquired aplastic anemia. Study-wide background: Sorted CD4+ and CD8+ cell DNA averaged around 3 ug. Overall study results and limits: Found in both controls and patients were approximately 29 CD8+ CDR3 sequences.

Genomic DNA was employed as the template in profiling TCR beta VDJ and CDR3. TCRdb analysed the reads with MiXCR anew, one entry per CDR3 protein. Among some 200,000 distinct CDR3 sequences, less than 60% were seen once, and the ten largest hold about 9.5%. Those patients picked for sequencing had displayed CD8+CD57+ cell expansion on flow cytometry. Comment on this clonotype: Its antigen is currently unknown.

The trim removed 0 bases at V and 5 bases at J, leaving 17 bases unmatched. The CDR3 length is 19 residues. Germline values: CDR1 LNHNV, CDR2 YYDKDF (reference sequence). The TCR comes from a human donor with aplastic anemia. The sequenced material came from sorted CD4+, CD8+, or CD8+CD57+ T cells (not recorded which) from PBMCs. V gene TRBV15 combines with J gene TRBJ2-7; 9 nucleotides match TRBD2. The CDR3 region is CATSRDGGQLAGGRDEQYF. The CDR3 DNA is TGTGCCACCAGCAGAGATGGCGGCCAACTAGCGGGTGGTCGGGACGAGCAGTACTTC.